Listed here are 22 T cell receptor beta chains from one sample, sequenced in a study of beta chain features in type 1 diabetes. Study-wide points: Across all four CD4+ subsets, people with type 1 diabetes showed modestly shorter TCRB CDR3s.

Isolated RNA was reverse transcribed in full, so expressed TCRB transcripts were sequenced. Clones were read by immunoSEQ multiplex PCR, and TCRdb kept only the in-frame ones, dropping some. This table has around 280,000 clones, approximately 16% appearing once. No cognate antigen is known for these TCRs. What was sequenced was naive CD4+ T cells from blood. Receptors originate from a man aged 18 to 35 with type 1 diabetes.

This clone came up a few times. The junction and the germline gene differ at one end; a read error may be behind it. The genes are TRBV28 and TRBJ2-7, with TRBD2 matching 11 bases. Germline CDR1 is MDHEN and CDR2 is SYDVKM. The length of the CDR3 is 11 residues. The CDR3 sequence is CASSFPGLADF. CDR3 bases: TGTGCCAGCAGTTTCCCGGGACTAGCGGACTTC.

The CDR3 bases are TGTGCCAGCAGTTTAACCAGCGGGAATACGCAGTATTTT. Protein product: CASSLTSGNTQYF. The chain couples TRBV28 to TRBJ2-3, with 7 bases lining up with TRBD2. Trimming removed 2 bases from V and 7 bases from J; junction bases left unmatched: 3. This CDR3 has 13 amino acids. Germline CDR1 is MDHEN and CDR2 is SYDVKM.

The chain combines TRBV27 with TRBJ2-1; 8 bases agree with TRBD2. There are 13 residues in the CDR3. V gave up 8 bases and J gave up 4 bases; unmatched junction bases: 4. From germline, CDR1 is MNHEY and CDR2 SMNVEV (reference sequence). The CDR3 loop is CASHSGVYNEQFF. The CDR3 DNA follows: TGTGCCAGCCATAGCGGGGTTTACAATGAGCAGTTCTTC.

This clone was seen only a few times. The chain has TRBV7-9 and TRBJ1-1, with D perhaps matching TRBD1 (6 bases). The CDR3 has 15 residues. Germline lookup yields CDR1 SEHNR and CDR2 FQNEAQ (reference sequence). V dropped 7 bases and J dropped 3 bases, with 18 bases sitting between them. DNA of the CDR3: TGTGCCAGCAACATACTCGGGGGGCGGGACACTGAAGCTTTCTTT. It is translated as CASNILGGRDTEAFF. The full variable domain, its missing parts supplied by reference TRBV7-9 and TRBJ1-1, is DTGVSQNPRHKITKRGQNVTFRCDPISEHNRLYWYRQTLGQGPEFLTYFQNEAQLEKSRLLSDRFSAERPKGSFSTLEIQRTEQGDSAMYLCASNILGGRDTEAFFGQGTRLTVV.

This clone was observed a handful of times. The V call is TRBV7-2, the J call TRBJ1-1; D is undetermined. There are 16 residues in the CDR3. CDR1 is SGHTA, CDR2 FQGNSA, per germline. V was pared by 2 bases and J by 4 bases, with 17 bases between. CDR3: CASSLNTITAGTEAFF. CDR3 DNA sequence: TGTGCCAGCAGCTTAAATACGATTACGGCAGGCACTGAAGCTTTCTTT.

The chain uses TRBV30 and TRBJ2-3; D may be TRBD1 (6 bases). Germline V CDR1 and CDR2: GTSNPN, SVGIG (reference sequence). With 7 bases removed from V and 2 bases from J, the gap between germline ends came to 22 bases. The CDR3 runs to 16 residues. CDR3 coding DNA: TGTGCCTTTAATGGGGGCCGACTCTTAAACACAGATACGCAGTATTTT. This encodes CAFNGGRLLNTDTQYF.

In this sample, this clone turned up a few times. The V call is TRBV27, the J call TRBJ2-1; TRBD2 matches 7 bases. This CDR3 has 15 amino acids. Germline V lookup: CDR1 MNHEY, CDR2 SMNVEV (reference sequence). The trim removed 6 bases at V and 4 bases at J, leaving 9 bases unmatched. The CDR3: CASSRLASDYNEQFF. CDR3 bases: TGTGCCAGCAGCAGACTAGCATCAGATTACAATGAGCAGTTCTTC.

CDR3 residues: CAWRPGVNQPQHF. The CDR3 nucleotides read TGTGCCTGGAGGCCAGGGGTAAATCAGCCCCAGCATTTT. The V call is TRBV30, the J call TRBJ1-5; D is perhaps TRBD1 (6 bases). V was clipped by 3 bases and J by 4 bases, with 10 bases between them. Germline V gene data show CDR1 as GTSNPN and CDR2 as SVGIG (reference sequence). The CDR3 loop spans 13 amino acids.

The V and J genes are TRBV5-6 and TRBJ2-1; TRBD1 agrees at 7 bases. Germline-derived CDR1 and CDR2 are SGHDT and YYEEEE. J was trimmed by 5 bases and V by 4 bases; bases with no gene match: 0. The CDR3 consists of 12 residues. The CDR3 DNA is TGTGCCAGCAGCGGGACAGACAATGAGCAGTTCTTC. Translated, it gives CASSGTDNEQFF.

This chain connects TRBV5-4 to TRBJ2-1, with 8 bases lining up with TRBD2. The length of the CDR3 is 16 residues. Germline trimming cut 0 bases from V and 4 bases from J; bases unmatched to any gene: 6. CDR1 is SGHNT, CDR2 YYREEE, per germline (reference sequence). This chain's CDR3 is CASSLGRGDPYNEQFF. For the CDR3, the DNA is TGTGCCAGCAGCTTGGGGCGGGGGGACCCGTACAATGAGCAGTTCTTC.

This clone was counted between two and nine times. The V call is TRBV6-5, the J call TRBJ2-1; weak D call: TRBD1 (6 bases). This CDR3 contains 12 residues. V lost 6 bases, J lost 6 bases, and 9 bases lay in between. From germline, CDR1 is MNHEY and CDR2 SVGAGI. The CDR3 protein is CASSQGPNEQFF. The DNA for the CDR3 is TGTGCCAGCAGCCAGGGGCCCAATGAGCAGTTCTTC.

The chain carries TRBV29-1 and TRBJ1-2; TRBD1 matches 9 bases. This CDR3 comprises 13 residues. Trimming took 4 bases from V and 7 from J; bases not matched to a gene: 7. The germline gives CDR1 SQVTM, CDR2 ANQGSEA. The CDR3 nucleotides read TGCAGCGTTGTGGGCCGACAGGGGGTTGGCTACACCTTC. Amino acids: CSVVGRQGVGYTF.

V and J are TRBV2 and TRBJ1-6; D gene uncertain. Germline CDR1 reads SNHLY; CDR2 reads FYNNEI. The CDR3 is 13 residues long. Trimming removed 6 bases from V and 7 bases from J, with 10 bases in between. CDR3 sequence (DNA): TGTGCCAGCAGGGGCGCAGAAAATTCACCCCTCCACTTT. This gives the protein CASRGAENSPLHF.

This clone has a handful of counts. This chain joins TRBV11-3 and TRBJ2-7; 8 nucleotides align to TRBD1. CDR1 is SGHNT, CDR2 YENEEA, per germline. J was trimmed by 1 base and V by 5 bases; bases with no gene match: 13. The CDR3 contains 17 residues. In nucleotides, the CDR3 is TGTGCCAGCAGCATCAGACCCGGGACAGGAAGATCCTACGAGCAGTACTTC. This sequence encodes CASSIRPGTGRSYEQYF.

The chain combines TRBV5-1 with TRBJ1-5; D may be TRBD1 (5 bases). Germline loops: CDR1 SGHRS, CDR2 YFSETQ. This CDR3 comprises 15 residues. V was trimmed by 2 bases and J by 5 bases, leaving 14 bases between them. The DNA of the CDR3 is TGCGCCAGCAGCTTTGGTCAGGCGGGGGATCAGCCCCAGCATTTT. Translating it yields CASSFGQAGDQPQHF.

Only a few counts were recorded for this clone. This chain connects TRBV19 to TRBJ2-1; 14 positions agree with TRBD2. There are 15 residues in the CDR3. Trimming removed 8 bases from V and 7 bases from J; junction bases left unmatched: 7. Germline loops: CDR1 LNHDA, CDR2 SQIVND (reference sequence). CDR3 protein: CASSGLAGESNEQFF. The CDR3 DNA sequence: TGTGCCAGTTCGGGACTAGCGGGAGAATCTAATGAGCAGTTCTTC. Full variable domain (remainder filled in from reference TRBV19 and TRBJ2-1): DGGITQSPKYLFRKEGQNVTLSCEQNLNHDAMYWYRQDPGQGLRLIYYSQIVNDFQKGDIAEGYSVSREKKESFPLTVTSAQKNPTAFYLCASSGLAGESNEQFFGPGTRLTVL.

The chain combines TRBV9 with TRBJ1-4, with D possibly being TRBD1 (6 bases). Germline lookup yields CDR1 SGDLS and CDR2 YYNGEE. Trimming took 4 bases from V and 0 from J, leaving 19 bases between them. The CDR3 covers 18 residues. CDR3: CASSSREGHRPTNEKLFF. The CDR3 DNA is TGTGCCAGCAGCTCCAGGGAGGGACACCGACCAACTAATGAAAAACTGTTTTTT. The variable domain in full, completed from reference TRBV9 and TRBJ1-4, reads DSGVTQTPKHLITATGQRVTLRCSPRSGDLSVYWYQQSLDQGLQFLIQYYNGEERAKGNILERFSAQQFPDLHSELNLSSLELGDSALYFCASSSREGHRPTNEKLFFGSGTQLSVL.

A few counts support this clone. The genes are TRBV6-6 and TRBJ1-2; TRBD1 agrees at 8 bases. With V trimmed by 6 bases and J by 0 bases, 6 bases remained unmatched. Germline loops: CDR1 MNHNY, CDR2 SVGAGI (reference sequence). The CDR3 is 15 residues long. The CDR3 protein is CASSPGQGSNYGYTF. CDR3 DNA: TGTGCCAGCAGCCCAGGACAGGGATCTAACTATGGCTACACCTTC.

This clone was observed a handful of times. The chain employs TRBV4-3 and TRBJ2-2, with 7 bases that match TRBD2. Germline loops: CDR1 LGHNA, CDR2 YSLEER. J was trimmed by 1 base and V by 0 bases; bases with no gene match: 5. The CDR3 length is 17 residues. The CDR3 DNA follows: TGCGCCAGCAGCCAAGACACCGAGCGGGGGAACACCGGGGAGCTGTTTTTT. The encoded protein is CASSQDTERGNTGELFF.

This clone was detected a few times. The gene calls are TRBV12-5 and TRBJ2-2, with TRBD1 identical over 8 bases. Per the germline V gene, CDR1 is LGHNT and CDR2 is FRNRAP. The CDR3 is 15 amino acids. V shed 1 base and J 4 bases; nucleotides not matched to a gene: 2. The CDR3 loop is CASGLGQGFTGELFF. The CDR3 bases are TGTGCTAGTGGTTTGGGACAGGGGTTCACCGGGGAGCTGTTTTTT. Complete variable domain (other parts from reference TRBV12-5 and TRBJ2-2): DARVTQTPRHKVTEMGQEVTMRCQPILGHNTVFWYRQTMMQGLELLAYFRNRAPLDDSGMPKDRFSAEMPDATLATLKIQPSEPRDSAVYFCASGLGQGFTGELFFGEGSRLTVL.

This clone has only a few counts. The V call is TRBV5-1, the J call TRBJ2-5, with 7 nucleotides matching TRBD1. Germline CDR1 reads SGHRS; CDR2 reads YFSETQ. V lost 5 bases and J lost 6; bases outside the gene matches: 10. CDR3 length equals 14 residues. The CDR3 coding sequence is TGCGCCAGCAGTTCGACAGGGCAATGGCAGACCCAGTACTTC. Translation gives CASSSTGQWQTQYF.

The chain carries TRBV30 and TRBJ1-2, with 7 bases lining up with TRBD1. Germline CDR1 GTSNPN, CDR2 SVGIG (reference sequence). The CDR3 extends over 13 amino acids. J gave up 5 bases and V 3 bases, and 6 bases lay outside the gene matches. The CDR3 nucleotides read TGTGCCTGGAGCGCAGAACAGGGGTATGGCTACACCTTC. Protein: CAWSAEQGYGYTF.